This TCR beta chain was recovered during a study of CD4+ T cells in melanoma. Study conclusions and caveats: Neoantigen-specific CD4+ T cells in melanoma reportedly had diverse differentiation states. CD8+ T cell, macrophage and B cell function reportedly correlated with neoantigen-specific CD4+ T cells.

CDR3 length: 11 residues. V was trimmed by 6 bases and J by 5 bases, leaving 8 bases between them. CDR1 and CDR2 (germline): MNHNS, SASEGT. Profiled with immunoSEQ multiplex PCR; TCRdb holds only in-frame clones, not every one. This table has around 110,000 clones, about 90% appearing once. To note about this clone: Its antigen is unidentified.

The sequencing input was peripheral blood. This sequence was found in a human donor with melanoma. The genes are TRBV6-1 and TRBJ2-7, with D maybe TRBD1 (5 bases). CDR3 in DNA: TGTGCCAGCAGGGCAGGGAACGAGCAGTACTTC. Encoded protein: CASRAGNEQYF.